The T cell receptor (beta chain) under discussion was sequenced for a study of radiation and T cells in renal cell carcinoma. The wider study: Nephrectomy followed 15 Gy stereotactic body radiation by 4 weeks. Findings and caveats of the study: Top tumor clonotypes rose in blood 2 weeks post-radiation, then contracted.

Here immunoSEQ multiplex PCR was the method, and the copy in TCRdb shows in-frame clones only, minus some. The repertoire holds roughly 150,000 clones, over 80% seen once, with over 10% in the top ten. Time point noted: blood 2 weeks post-SBRT. Treatment given: 15 Gy SBRT to primary tumor, nephrectomy 4 weeks later. Blood was sampled at baseline, 2 weeks and 4 weeks after SBRT. For this clone: Its antigen remains unidentified.

Trimming took 11 bases from V and 7 from J, leaving 18 bases between them. The CDR3 sequence is 14 residues long. CDR1 is SGHDN, CDR2 FVKESK, per germline. Specimen: blood, collected from a patient whose treatment included radiotherapy and nephrectomy. The chain links TRBV14 to TRBJ1-6; maybe TRBD1 (6 bases). The TCR sequence derives from a woman between 45 and 60 years old with renal cell carcinoma. The CDR3 nucleotides read TGTGCCTCAACGAAGGGGGTCTCAAATTCACCCCTCCACTTT. This codes for CASTKGVSNSPLHF.